The clone carrying this T cell receptor (beta chain) was observed a few times. As yet, its antigen is unknown. The CDR3 runs to 17 residues. From germline, CDR1 is SGDLS and CDR2 YYNGEE. Trimming took 0 bases from V and 4 from J, leaving 17 bases between them. The record originates from a study of beta chain features in type 1 diabetes. Study conclusions and caveats: Shortening that was moderate but significant affected the TCRB CDR3s of Type 1 diabetes patients in all four CD4+ subsets.

Sequencing targeted expressed TCRB transcripts, as all isolated RNA had been reverse transcribed. Libraries were prepared by immunoSEQ multiplex PCR; TCRdb keeps only in-frame clonotypes and omits some of them. The sample gives about 370,000 clones, roughly a tenth of which show up once; about 0.64% is in the top ten. The chain combines TRBV9 with TRBJ1-3; possibly TRBD1 for D (5 bases). The clonotype was recovered from a man younger than 40 with type 1 diabetes. The specimen was central memory CD4+ T cells from blood. The CDR3 nucleotides are TGTGCCAGCAGCGTAGAGGTCAGGGTTGTTACAGGAAACACCATATATTTT. Encoded protein: CASSVEVRVVTGNTIYF.